Shown below are 6 T cell receptor beta chains from a single sample sequenced in a study of cytomegalovirus exposure and HLA in healthy donors. 13 Jbeta primers and 60 Vbeta primers were used for the PCR. Using immunoSEQ multiplex PCR, the repertoire was profiled, and TCRdb retains in-frame clones only, with some absent. The table includes 95,000 to 150,000 clones, about 78% detected once. The material sequenced was PBMCs. The receptors were sampled from a woman aged 40-49 years in good health and CMV-seropositive.

This sequence joins TRBV9 and TRBJ1-6, with unresolved D. This CDR3 contains 13 residues. V lost 0 bases, J lost 10 bases, and 8 bases lay in between. Germline values: CDR1 SGDLS, CDR2 YYNGEE. CDR3 loop: CASSVDSGSPLHF. In nucleotides, the CDR3 is TGTGCCAGCAGCGTAGATTCGGGATCACCCCTCCACTTT.

The chain joins TRBV7-6 to TRBJ1-2; 7 positions match TRBD1. J was trimmed by 4 bases and V by 5 bases; bases with no gene match: 4. CDR1 SGHVS and CDR2 FNYEAQ come from the germline V gene. The CDR3 has 13 amino acids. The CDR3 region has the DNA TGTGCCAGCAGCATGACAGGGCCCTATGGCTACACCTTC. It specifies CASSMTGPYGYTF. Drawing the rest from reference TRBV7-6 and TRBJ1-2, the complete variable domain is GAGVSQSPRYKVTKRGQDVALRCDPISGHVSLYWYRQALGQGPEFLTYFNYEAQQDKSGLPNDRFSAERPEGSISTLTIQRTEQRDSAMYRCASSMTGPYGYTFGSGTRLTVV.

V gene TRBV2 combines with J gene TRBJ2-1; tentatively, D is TRBD1 (5 bases). The germline V and J ends were trimmed by 4 bases and 5 bases, with 12 bases remaining between them. The CDR3 covers 14 residues. Germline CDR1 is SNHLY and CDR2 is FYNNEI. CDR3 loop: CASSVQGWDNEQFF. The CDR3, as DNA: TGTGCCAGCAGTGTGCAGGGATGGGACAATGAGCAGTTCTTC.

J is TRBJ1-4 and V is TRBV29-1; D might be TRBD1 (5 bases). Trimming stripped 5 bases from V and 7 bases from J, with 14 bases between. Looked up from germline, CDR1 is SQVTM and CDR2 is ANQGSEA. CDR3 length: 13 amino acids. The CDR3 is CSVQRGVGEKLFF. CDR3 nucleotides: TGCAGCGTTCAACGGGGGGTTGGTGAAAAACTGTTTTTT.

The chain combines TRBV29-1 with TRBJ2-2; tentative D call: TRBD2 (6 bases). The V and J ends lost 6 bases and 6 bases respectively, with 8 bases between them. The CDR3 has 11 residues. CDR1 and CDR2 from the germline V gene are SQVTM and ANQGSEA. The CDR3 DNA follows: TGCAGCGTCTCGGGGGCCGGGGAGCTGTTTTTT. It encodes CSVSGAGELFF.

This clone was recorded a few times. V is TRBV10-3 and J is TRBJ2-1, with D tentatively TRBD2 (6 bases). The CDR3 runs 16 residues. The V gene lost 3 bases and the J gene lost 4 bases, with 16 bases spanning the gap. Germline V lookup: CDR1 ENHRY, CDR2 SYGVKD. The CDR3 coding sequence is TGTGCCATCAGTGACCCGAACGGGGGAGATTACAATGAGCAGTTCTTC. This encodes CAISDPNGGDYNEQFF.